The 4 T cell receptor beta chains given below trace back to one sample, sequenced in a study of shared clonotypes between healthy human individuals (dated by TCRdb to 2020 to 2021). The library was prepared using the immunoSEQ multiplex PCR assay. TCRdb limited this immuneACCESS table to in-frame rearrangements with V and J called. A share of clones is missing; checked studies link under half to unresolved V genes, and the rest is unexplained. The sample data list about 2.5 million clones, and 85% to 95% of these were observed just once. The ten largest clones represent approximately 0.4% of the sample. The specimen sequenced was naive CD4+ T cells from PBMCs. According to the study, the label for this sample's cell subset or site signals: CD45RA+ positively selected. All receptors come from a man between 18 and 29 years old in good health. Some clones in this sample may be carry-over from other donors' samples.

The chain carries TRBV7-2 and TRBJ1-2, with D unclear. Germline CDR1 and CDR2: SGHTA and FQGNSA. Deletions cut 5 bases from V and 4 bases from J, with 17 bases between. This CDR3 has 15 residues. The CDR3 loop is CASSPGSKDTYGYTF. CDR3 in DNA: TGTGCCAGCAGCCCCGGGTCGAAAGACACCTATGGCTACACCTTC.

This chain joins TRBV6-1 and TRBJ2-3; D is uncertain. This CDR3 has 14 amino acids. V was clipped by 1 base and J by 2 bases, with 7 bases between them. Germline V gene sequence: CDR1 MNHNS, CDR2 SASEGT. For the CDR3, the DNA is TGTGCCAGCAGTGAAGTCCGGATCACAGATACGCAGTATTTT. Translation: CASSEVRITDTQYF.

The genes are TRBV20-1 and TRBJ2-7; D unclear. The V end was cut by 3 bases, the J end by 8 bases, with 8 bases between. The CDR3 spans 10 residues. CDR1 and CDR2 (germline): DFQATT, SNEGSKA (reference sequence). The CDR3, as DNA: TGCAGTGCTAGTAGAACGAAGCAGTACTTC. It encodes CSASRTKQYF.

CDR3 loop: CASSQAAGTDTQYF. The DNA for the CDR3 is TGCGCCAGCAGCCAAGCGGCTGGCACAGATACGCAGTATTTT. The chain combines TRBV4-3 with TRBJ2-3, with D unresolved. Trimming removed 1 base from V and 1 base from J, with 6 bases in between. This CDR3 is built from 14 residues. Germline values: CDR1 LGHNA, CDR2 YSLEER.